This section outlines one TCR beta chain sequence together with its context. The sample's time point: pre-treatment sample, taken before nivolumab and TIL therapy. CDR3 length: 14 residues. V dropped 3 bases and J dropped 2 bases, with 10 bases sitting between them. Germline CDR1 is SEHNR and CDR2 is FQNEAQ (reference sequence). These data are taken from a study of TIL therapy for anti-PD-1-resistant metastatic lung cancer. The libraries were made with immunoSEQ v3. Some clones are missing from TCRdb's copy, which holds only in-frame ones; the method was immunoSEQ multiplex PCR. Here the sample spans around 20,000 clones, 75% to 80% being singletons.

Specimen: blood, collected at baseline. The chain uses TRBV7-9 and TRBJ2-5, with D hard to call. This receptor was taken from a person between 25 and 79 years old with non-small cell lung cancer. CDR3 bases: TGTGCCAGCAGCTTGGGAACAGCTCAAGAGACCCAGTACTTC. Translated, it gives CASSLGTAQETQYF. The variable domain in full, completed from reference TRBV7-9 and TRBJ2-5, reads DTGVSQNPRHKITKRGQNVTFRCDPISEHNRLYWYRQTLGQGPEFLTYFQNEAQLEKSRLLSDRFSAERPKGSFSTLEIQRTEQGDSAMYLCASSLGTAQETQYFGPGTRLLVL.